Below are 12 T cell receptor beta chains sequenced from a single sample in a study of cytomegalovirus exposure and HLA in healthy donors. Both 60 Vbeta primers and 13 Jbeta primers went into the PCR. The protocol was immunoSEQ multiplex PCR, while the TCRdb copy is restricted to in-frame clones and leaves out a portion. The repertoire includes about 210,000 clones, approximately 80% of them detected once, and about 3.1% sits in the top ten. The material sequenced was PBMCs. Receptors were obtained from a man in his thirties or forties in good health and CMV-seronegative.

The chain combines TRBV5-1 with TRBJ2-5, with a tentative D call TRBD2 (7 bases). Germline V gives CDR1 SGHRS, CDR2 YFSETQ. The CDR3 extends over 15 amino acids. Trimming removed 7 bases from V and 4 bases from J, with 20 bases in between. Here the CDR3 reads CASREGGAVGETQYF. The CDR3 DNA sequence: TGCGCCAGCCGCGAGGGGGGGGCCGTGGGAGAGACCCAGTACTTC. Combining the CDR3 with reference TRBV5-1 and TRBJ2-5 gives the whole variable domain KAGVTQTPRYLIKTRGQQVTLSCSPISGHRSVSWYQQTPGQGLQFLFEYFSETQRNKGNFPGRFSGRQFSNSRSEMNVSTLELGDSALYLCASREGGAVGETQYFGPGTRLLVL.

The chain links TRBV7-6 to TRBJ2-5; 7 bases line up with TRBD1. Germline V lookup: CDR1 SGHVS, CDR2 FNYEAQ. The junction had 7 bases not matched to a gene; V was cut back by 5 bases and J by 4 bases. The CDR3 length is 14 residues. The CDR3 nucleotides read TGTGCCAGCAGCCACCGGGACAGAGGAGAGACCCAGTACTTC. As protein: CASSHRDRGETQYF.

The rearrangement uses TRBV27 and TRBJ2-7, with D possibly matching TRBD1 (6 bases). Per germline, CDR1 MNHEY and CDR2 SMNVEV (reference sequence). Between the trimmed V and J ends, which lost 3 bases and 1 base, there was a span of 10 bases. The CDR3 runs to 14 residues. As DNA, the CDR3 is TGTGCCAGCAGTTTTAGAGGACAGTCCTACGAGCAGTACTTC. As protein: CASSFRGQSYEQYF.

This clone was recorded a few times. This sample includes further DNA sequences coding for the same CDR3. This chain connects TRBV28 to TRBJ2-7, with D maybe TRBD1 (6 bases). This CDR3 is 12 amino acids long. V was pared by 5 bases and J by 4 bases, with 9 bases between. Germline values: CDR1 MDHEN, CDR2 SYDVKM. Here the CDR3 DNA reads TGTGCCAGCAGTCTCACAGGGTACGAGCAGTACTTC. This encodes CASSLTGYEQYF.

The chain joins TRBV28 to TRBJ2-2; maybe TRBD2 (5 bases). The CDR3 contains 15 residues. V gave up 6 bases and J gave up 5 bases, with 16 bases separating them. Germline CDR1 reads MDHEN; CDR2 reads SYDVKM. The DNA for the CDR3 is TGTGCCAGCAGACCGACGGGATACTCTACCGGGGAGCTGTTTTTT. Residues: CASRPTGYSTGELFF. Full variable domain (remainder filled in from reference TRBV28 and TRBJ2-2): DVKVTQSSRYLVKRTGEKVFLECVQDMDHENMFWYRQDPGLGLRLIYFSYDVKMKEKGDIPEGYSVSREKKERFSLILESASTNQTSMYLCASRPTGYSTGELFFGEGSRLTVL.

V gene TRBV7-3 combines with J gene TRBJ1-2; 9 bases agree with TRBD1. The trim removed 1 base at V and 4 bases at J, leaving 13 bases unmatched. The germline CDR1 and CDR2 sequences are SGHTA and FQGTGA. The CDR3 contains 18 residues. The CDR3: CASSLRGDREGCLYGYTF. In nucleotides, the CDR3 is TGTGCCAGCAGCTTAAGGGGGGACAGGGAAGGCTGCCTCTATGGCTACACCTTC.

This chain uses TRBV19 with TRBJ2-7; maybe TRBD1 (6 bases). This CDR3 is built from 15 residues. In germline, CDR1 is LNHDA, CDR2 SQIVND (reference sequence). V lost 5 bases to trimming and J lost 1 base, with 15 bases between them. The CDR3 here is CASSSFPGESYEQYF. DNA of the CDR3: TGTGCCAGTAGTTCCTTCCCAGGGGAATCCTACGAGCAGTACTTC. The full variable domain, completed using reference TRBV19 and TRBJ2-7, is DGGITQSPKYLFRKEGQNVTLSCEQNLNHDAMYWYRQDPGQGLRLIYYSQIVNDFQKGDIAEGYSVSREKKESFPLTVTSAQKNPTAFYLCASSSFPGESYEQYFGPGTRLTVT.

This sequence joins TRBV6-4 and TRBJ2-3; no firm D call. The CDR3 has 13 amino acids. Looked up from germline, CDR1 is MRHNA and CDR2 is SNTAGT. Trimming cost V 4 bases and J 5 bases, with 10 bases left between them. The DNA for the CDR3 is TGTGCCAGCAGTGGTGAGGTTGGAGATACGCAGTATTTT. Translation: CASSGEVGDTQYF.

In regard to this clone: One end of the junction does not line up with germline, which may come from a read error. The chain carries TRBV7-7 and TRBJ2-5, with 14 bases matching TRBD2. In germline, CDR1 is SSHAT, CDR2 FNYEAQ (reference sequence). The CDR3 covers 18 residues. CDR3 sequence: CASSHEGLAGELQETQYF. For the CDR3, the DNA is TGTGCTAGCAGCCACGAGGGACTAGCGGGGGAACTCCAAGAGACCCAGTACTTC.

The CDR3 spells CASSPSDRELTYEQYF. The CDR3 DNA follows: TGTGCCAGCAGTCCCTCGGACAGGGAGCTTACTTACGAGCAGTACTTC. The V gene is TRBV28, the J gene TRBJ2-7, with 8 bases identical to TRBD1. The CDR3 loop spans 16 amino acids. Trimming cost V 5 bases and J 4 bases; bases outside gene matches: 13. Germline CDR1 is MDHEN and CDR2 is SYDVKM.

The rearrangement joins TRBV28 to TRBJ2-3; the match to TRBD2 covers 9 bases. Per germline, CDR1 MDHEN and CDR2 SYDVKM. Trimming removed 7 bases from V and 3 bases from J; junction bases left unmatched: 14. The CDR3 consists of 17 residues. The CDR3: CASILRMRGGQTDTQYF. The CDR3 region has the DNA TGTGCCAGCATCTTGAGGATGCGGGGGGGCCAAACAGATACGCAGTATTTT.

The chain couples TRBV2 to TRBJ2-7; 9 positions agree with TRBD1. The CDR3 length is 15 residues. The V and J ends lost 3 bases and 3 bases, in that order; junction bases with no gene match: 6. Germline lookup yields CDR1 SNHLY and CDR2 FYNNEI. The CDR3 reads CASSEGQGIVYEQYF. CDR3 coding DNA: TGTGCCAGCAGTGAGGGACAGGGAATTGTCTACGAGCAGTACTTC.